A single T cell receptor beta chain is shown here with its context. The antigen it binds to is not known. Base qualities are not at hand, and no much larger clone is one base apart. TCR beta CDR3 regions were amplified from RNA transcripts. The first round of RT-PCR for the TCR CDR3 was performed with the HTBI primer set and the Qiagen OneStep RT-PCR kit. Libraries were constructed in a second round of multiplex PCR, after which size selection and purification were performed. Sequencing of the libraries was done on an Illumina HiSeq2000 using paired-end 100 bp reads. As for the original processing: SOAPnuke was used to process the raw data, throwing out any read that contained adapters or uncalled bases, had a mean Phred below 15, or lacked an exact constant-primer or identifier match. COPE v1.2.5 was used to merge high-quality paired reads, and clonotypes were defined as unique nucleotide sequences. MiTCR v1.1 was used to align the clonotypes against IMGT TRBV, TRBD and TRBJ reference segments. The analysis included only V-J combinations with a frequency above 0.0001, which together covered approximately 99% of the repertoires. A TCS score was defined as the ratio between F50 (clonal expansion) and ExV (chaos), using BLOSUM62-based TCRdist between CDR3 peptides within each V-J. Welch's t-statistics and random forest reduced around 550 V-J features to 13, which were used in a naive Bayes classifier (R e1071). Using fastp at Q25 and MiXCR, TCRdb reprocessed the public reads and kept productive beta chains. Records with the same CDR3 protein are collapsed into one entry carrying the most frequent genes and DNA. In this record, the V and J calls reflect TCRdb's handling and not the investigators' own analysis. Here the sample has nearly 600,000 distinct CDR3 sequences; about 14% occur a single time. Less than 9% of the sample is in the top ten clones.

This specimen belongs to a study of T cells in Graves' hyperthyroidism and ophthalmopathy (dated by TCRdb to about 2019). Background for the entire study: Peripheral blood was sampled at the time of initial diagnosis, prior to any treatment. To identify TCR V-J signatures that set the groups apart, the researchers used a discovery cohort of about a hundred patients, made up of approximately 43 with Graves' ophthalmopathy and 57 with stable Graves' hyperthyroidism. Prospective prediction of ophthalmopathy was tested in an independent validation cohort consisting of 18 hyperthyroidism patients and over 15 patients who later progressed to ophthalmopathy. For training and testing, the approximately 92 patients in the discovery cohort were randomly divided in a 7:3 ratio. Thyroid tissue and blood T-cell repertoires from six or seven Graves' hyperthyroidism patients were also compared in the study. Following sampling, methimazole starting at 30 mg daily was given to hyperthyroidism patients, and high-dose intravenous methylprednisolone was given to ophthalmopathy patients. The paper reports TCR Vbeta CDR3 sequencing of 130 to 150 peripheral blood samples: around 45 ophthalmopathy, about 75 hyperthyroidism and some 17 progressor patients.

CDR1 is given as SGHRS and CDR2 as YFSETQ, both from the germline V gene. V has 7 bases trimmed and J has 7 bases trimmed; junction bases matching no gene number 10. From cysteine to phenylalanine, the CDR3 is 15 amino acids long. Just CDR3 DNA is preserved here, 45 bases in frame from base 1. Ophthalmopathy patients had moderately to severely active disease, Clinical Activity Score of at least 3, NOSPECS grade of at least 4, and duration under 3 months. Any patient with an uncontrolled infection, another autoimmune disease, pregnancy or lactation was excluded. Diagnoses were established on the basis of clinical symptoms, serum thyroxine and TRAb, thyroid ultrasound, and orbital computed tomography. PBMCs were separated from roughly 10 ml of fresh peripheral blood using Ficoll-Paque density gradient centrifugation. Total RNA was extracted using Trizol reagent, and RNA quality was assessed on an Agilent 2100 Bioanalyzer.

Overall study results and their limits: In validation, the model predicted progression to ophthalmopathy with approximately 69% sensitivity and about 72% specificity, a median of approximately 6.7 months before onset. A model built on a 13 V-J signature distinguished ophthalmopathy from stable hyperthyroidism, reaching roughly 88% sensitivity and about 81% specificity in cross-validation and 80%/75% in testing. No statistical method was used to fix the sample size in advance, and group allocation was not hidden from the investigators. Most expanded thyroid clonotypes (frequency above 0.001) were also detected in blood, suggesting blood repertoires may reflect thyroid immune responses.

The sample taken for sequencing was blood. The clonotype comes from a woman between 18 and 29 years old with Graves' ophthalmopathy. The chain is encoded by TRBV5-1 joined to TRBJ2-2; 10 of the junction bases match TRBD2. For the CDR3, the sequence is CASLALAGEVGELFF. The nucleotide sequence reads TGCGCCAGCCTGGCCCTAGCGGGAGAGGTCGGGGAGCTGTTTTTT. The CDR3 plus the reference TRBV5-1 and TRBJ2-2 genes for the other parts give the full variable domain: KAGVTQTPRYLIKTRGQQVTLSCSPISGHRSVSWYQQTPGQGLQFLFEYFSETQRNKGNFPGRFSGRQFSNSRSEMNVSTLELGDSALYLCASLALAGEVGELFFGEGSRLTVL.